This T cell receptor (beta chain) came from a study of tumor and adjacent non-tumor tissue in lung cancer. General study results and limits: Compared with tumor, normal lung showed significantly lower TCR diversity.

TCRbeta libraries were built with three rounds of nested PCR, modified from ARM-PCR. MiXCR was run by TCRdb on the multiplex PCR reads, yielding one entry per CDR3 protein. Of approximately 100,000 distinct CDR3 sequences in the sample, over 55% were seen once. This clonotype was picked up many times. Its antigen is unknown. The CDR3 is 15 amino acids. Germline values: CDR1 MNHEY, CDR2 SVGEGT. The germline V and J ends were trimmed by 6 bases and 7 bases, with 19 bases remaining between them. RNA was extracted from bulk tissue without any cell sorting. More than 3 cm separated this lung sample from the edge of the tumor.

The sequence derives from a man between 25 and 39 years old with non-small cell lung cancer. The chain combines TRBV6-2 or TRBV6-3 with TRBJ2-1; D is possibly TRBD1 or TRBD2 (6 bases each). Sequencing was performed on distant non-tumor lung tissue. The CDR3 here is CASSSGGVRGNEQFF. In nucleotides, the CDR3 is TGTGCCAGCAGCTCCGGGGGCGTTCGAGGAAATGAGCAGTTCTTC.